Presented here are 15 T cell receptor beta chains from one specimen sequenced in a study of human T cells and chemical hapten exposure. The time point was: pre-sensitization, week 0. Described treatment: therapeutic diphenylcyclopropenone sensitization with weekly scalp DPC. MiXCR, applied by TCRdb to the RACE reads, yields one record per CDR3 protein. In the table there are around 57,000 distinct CDR3 sequences, around 10% of which are singletons. The material sequenced was whole blood, taken in connection with sensitization to the hapten diphenylcyclopropenone (DPC). The receptors come from a middle-aged woman with alopecia areata. Some clones in this sample may be carry-over from other donors' samples.

The rearrangement uses TRBV7-8 and TRBJ2-1, with D possibly being TRBD1 or TRBD2 (6 bases each). This CDR3 comprises 14 residues. The germline V and J ends were trimmed by 2 bases and 10 bases, with 15 bases remaining between them. Looked up from germline, CDR1 is SGHVS and CDR2 is FQNEAQ. Written as DNA, the CDR3 is TGTGCCAGCAGCTTAACGGGGGCTCTTCGGGAGCAGTTCTTC. Its translation: CASSLTGALREQFF.

This clonotype was detected only a few times. This chain uses TRBV19 with TRBJ2-3; TRBD1 or TRBD2 may be the D gene (5 bases each). The V end was cut by 4 bases, the J end by 6 bases, with 11 bases between. The CDR3 runs 13 residues. The V gene's germline CDR1 is LNHDA and CDR2 SQIVND (reference sequence). Here the CDR3 DNA reads TGTGCCAGTAGTAGGGACCGTAAGGATACGCAGTATTTT. This codes for CASSRDRKDTQYF.

The table lists this clonotype with many counts. The V gene is TRBV6-2 or TRBV6-3, the J gene TRBJ1-2; D possibly corresponds to TRBD1 (6 bases). Per the germline V gene, CDR1 is MNHEY and CDR2 is SVGEGT. V was cut by 7 bases and J by 6 bases, with 15 bases left in between. CDR3 length equals 13 residues. CDR3 loop: CASNTGGAHGYTF. CDR3 nucleotide sequence: TGTGCCAGCAATACGGGGGGCGCGCATGGCTACACCTTC.

This clonotype was seen only a few times. This chain joins TRBV6-2 or TRBV6-3 and TRBJ1-6; D is undetermined. The CDR3 consists of 15 residues. Germline V lookup: CDR1 MNHEY, CDR2 SVGEGT. Trimming took off 6 bases at V and 5 bases at J, with 14 bases between the two ends. The CDR3 nucleotides are TGTGCCAGCAGGCTTACAACGGCGAATAATTCACCCCTCCACTTT. Translation gives CASRLTTANNSPLHF.

This chain uses TRBV29-1 with TRBJ2-3; D not resolved. This CDR3 comprises 14 residues. With 2 bases removed from V and 3 bases from J, the gap between germline ends came to 12 bases. The V gene's germline CDR1 is SQVTM and CDR2 ANQGSEA. The CDR3 nucleotides read TGCAGCGTTGAATATGGACCGCCTACAGATACGCAGTATTTT. It is translated as CSVEYGPPTDTQYF.

This clonotype was detected only a few times. The chain is built from TRBV7-6 and TRBJ2-1, with 12 bases that match TRBD2. The CDR3 loop spans 14 amino acids. From germline, CDR1 is SGHVS and CDR2 FNYEAQ. V trimming: 2 bases; J trimming: 8 bases; junction bases outside the gene matches: 1. CDR3 DNA sequence: TGTGCCAGCAGCTTACGACTAGCGGGAGATGAGCAGTTCTTC. The encoded protein is CASSLRLAGDEQFF.

The chain recombines TRBV9 with TRBJ2-3, with TRBD2 matching 9 bases. Germline values: CDR1 SGDLS, CDR2 YYNGEE. CDR3 length equals 18 residues. V lost 3 bases to trimming and J lost 2 bases; unmatched junction nucleotides: 13. Here the CDR3 DNA reads TGTGCCAGCAGCGCCCTCGCCCCAGCGGGAGGAGTCACAGATACGCAGTATTTT. Translated, it gives CASSALAPAGGVTDTQYF.

This clonotype was detected many times. The chain joins TRBV5-8 to TRBJ2-1, with 11 bases matching TRBD2. Germline V gene lookup returns CDR1 SGHTS and CDR2 YDEGEE. The CDR3 length is 17 residues. J lost 3 bases, V lost 0 bases, and 5 bases had no gene match. This chain's CDR3 is CASSLELAGANYNEQFF. Written as DNA, the CDR3 is TGTGCCAGCAGCTTGGAACTAGCGGGGGCCAACTACAATGAGCAGTTCTTC.

There are a few counts of this clonotype. V is TRBV11-2 and J is TRBJ2-1; the D call may be TRBD1 or TRBD2 (6 bases each). In germline, CDR1 is SGHAT, CDR2 FQNNGV. The germline V and J ends were trimmed by 5 bases and 2 bases, with 16 bases remaining between them. The CDR3 sequence is 16 residues long. For the CDR3, the DNA is TGTGCCAGCAGCCCCCCGGGGGCCCCCCCCTACAATGAGCAGTTCTTC. Its translation is CASSPPGAPPYNEQFF.

The rearrangement joins TRBV6-5 to TRBJ2-1, with 11 bases that match TRBD2. Germline V gene data show CDR1 as MNHEY and CDR2 as SVGAGI. The CDR3 is 15 amino acids. V lost 6 bases, J lost 5 bases, and 6 bases stayed unmatched. CDR3 in amino acids: CASSRTGLADNEQFF. In DNA, the CDR3 is TGTGCCAGCAGCCGGACGGGACTAGCGGACAATGAGCAGTTCTTC.

This clonotype was recorded a few times. J is TRBJ2-3 and V is TRBV10-1; D is uncertain. V lost 0 bases and J 2 bases, leaving 6 bases between the germline ends. From germline, CDR1 is WNHNN and CDR2 SYGVQD (reference sequence). CDR3 length: 14 amino acids. The CDR3 loop reads CASSESEITDTQYF. Written as DNA, the CDR3 is TGCGCCAGCAGTGAGTCGGAAATCACAGATACGCAGTATTTT.

The J gene is TRBJ2-3, the V gene TRBV12-5; D uncertain. This CDR3 comprises 11 residues. V was trimmed by 0 bases and J by 6 bases, leaving 1 base between them. Germline V CDR1 and CDR2: LGHNT, FRNRAP. The CDR3 loop is CASGLVDTQYF. The CDR3 DNA reads as TGTGCTAGTGGTTTGGTGGATACGCAGTATTTT.

As DNA, the CDR3 is TGTGCCAGCAGCTCACAACTCACTGACATTTCCTATGGCTACACCTTC. This encodes CASSSQLTDISYGYTF. The chain has TRBV7-8 and TRBJ1-2, with D uncertain. V was trimmed by 4 bases and J by 4 bases, leaving 19 bases between them. CDR1 and CDR2 (germline): SGHVS, FQNEAQ. CDR3 length: 16 residues.

This clonotype has at least ten counts. The chain joins TRBV5-1 to TRBJ2-7; tentatively, D is TRBD2 (6 bases). Trimming removed 2 bases at V and 4 bases at J, with 25 bases between. Germline V gene data show CDR1 as SGHRS and CDR2 as YFSETQ. The CDR3 length is 18 residues. The CDR3 reads CASSFGVSDGSYRYEQYF. CDR3 DNA: TGCGCCAGCAGCTTCGGGGTATCAGACGGGAGTTACCGGTACGAGCAGTACTTC.

Worth noting for this clonotype: Since a much larger clone is just one base distant, this may be a read error. The J gene is TRBJ2-7, the V gene TRBV20-1; D may correspond to TRBD1 or TRBD2 (5 bases each). V was trimmed by 5 bases and J by 1 base, leaving 15 bases between them. CDR3 length equals 14 residues. Germline V gene lookup returns CDR1 DFQATT and CDR2 SNEGSKA (reference sequence). CDR3 coding DNA: TGCAGTGCTGCTCGCCTCTGGGGGTCCTACGAGCAGTACTTC. Amino acid sequence: CSAARLWGSYEQYF.